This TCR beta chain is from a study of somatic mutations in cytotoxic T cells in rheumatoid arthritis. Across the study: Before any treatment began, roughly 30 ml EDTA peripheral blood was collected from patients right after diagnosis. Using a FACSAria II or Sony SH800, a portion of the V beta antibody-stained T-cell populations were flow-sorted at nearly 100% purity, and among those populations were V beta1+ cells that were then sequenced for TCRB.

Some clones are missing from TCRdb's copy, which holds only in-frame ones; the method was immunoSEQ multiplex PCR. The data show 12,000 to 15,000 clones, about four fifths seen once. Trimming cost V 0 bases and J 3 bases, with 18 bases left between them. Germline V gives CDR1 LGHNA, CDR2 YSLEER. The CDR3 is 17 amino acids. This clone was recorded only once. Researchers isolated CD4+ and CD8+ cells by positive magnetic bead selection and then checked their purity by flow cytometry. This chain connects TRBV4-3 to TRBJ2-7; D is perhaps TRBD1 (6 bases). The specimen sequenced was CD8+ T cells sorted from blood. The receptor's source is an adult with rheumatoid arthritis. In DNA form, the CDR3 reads TGCGCCAGCAGCCAAGAAGTTGAGGGGACAAAGAACTACGAGCAGTACTTC. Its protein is CASSQEVEGTKNYEQYF.